This TCR beta chain appears in the sequencing data of a study of radiotherapy plus CTLA-4 blockade in lung cancer. Lung cancer patients with chemo-refractory metastatic non-small-cell disease were given focal radiation plus CTLA-4 blockade with ipilimumab. Clones were read by immunoSEQ multiplex PCR, and TCRdb kept only the in-frame ones, dropping some. The sample has approximately 67,000 clones, roughly four fifths seen once. Trimming took 0 bases from V and 4 from J, leaving 7 bases between them. Germline CDR1 reads SGHRS; CDR2 reads YFSETQ. The CDR3 covers 13 residues. The genes are TRBV5-1 and TRBJ2-5; D is uncertain. The TCR originated in a human donor with non-small cell lung cancer who had a partial response to radiotherapy plus ipilimumab. Source: peripheral blood, taken from a patient treated with radiotherapy plus ipilimumab. CDR3 protein: CASSLGEPETQYF. The CDR3 region has the DNA TGCGCCAGCAGCTTGGGCGAACCAGAGACCCAGTACTTC.